Below, 18 T cell receptor beta chains from the same sample are listed, as sequenced in a study of cytomegalovirus exposure and HLA in healthy donors. PCR was performed using 60 Vbeta and 13 Jbeta primers. Sequencing was performed with immunoSEQ multiplex PCR; in TCRdb, only in-frame clones are kept and a portion is missing. This table has over 150,000 clones, 65% to 85% appearing once. Sequenced sample: PBMCs. All receptors come from a woman aged 18-29 years in good health and CMV-seronegative.

This chain links TRBV29-1 with TRBJ2-1, with TRBD2 matching over 7 bases. The CDR3 loop spans 18 amino acids. From germline, CDR1 is SQVTM and CDR2 ANQGSEA. Trimming removed 1 base from V and 5 bases from J; junction bases left unmatched: 17. The CDR3 reads CSVEGLPSTSDEDNEQFF. DNA for the CDR3: TGCAGCGTTGAAGGGCTACCCTCAACTAGCGATGAGGACAATGAGCAGTTCTTC.

The CDR3 bases are TGTGCCAGCACCTCGCGGGGGGCGGGGGAAAAACTGTTTTTT. Its translation is CASTSRGAGEKLFF. The chain is built from TRBV2 and TRBJ1-4; D may be TRBD1 (6 bases). The germline gives CDR1 SNHLY, CDR2 FYNNEI. V lost 7 bases and J 8 bases, leaving 17 bases between the germline ends. The CDR3 has 14 amino acids.

The gene calls are TRBV6-5 and TRBJ2-2, with 9 bases identical to TRBD2. The CDR3 runs to 15 residues. The J segment lost 7 bases and the V segment lost 6 bases, leaving 9 bases of the junction unmatched. CDR1 MNHEY and CDR2 SVGAGI come from the germline V gene. The CDR3 DNA sequence: TGTGCCAGCAGCGCGGGGGGGCCCGGTGACGGGGAGCTGTTTTTT. This translates into CASSAGGPGDGELFF.

This clone has just a few counts. The chain has TRBV2 and TRBJ1-2; TRBD1 agrees at 7 bases. The CDR3 covers 13 residues. The trim removed 5 bases at V and 7 bases at J, leaving 7 bases unmatched. Germline lookup yields CDR1 SNHLY and CDR2 FYNNEI. The CDR3: CASSPGGSSGYTF. The CDR3 bases are TGTGCCAGCAGTCCAGGGGGATCTAGTGGCTACACCTTC. Full variable domain (remainder filled in from reference TRBV2 and TRBJ1-2): EPEVTQTPSHQVTQMGQEVILRCVPISNHLYFYWYRQILGQKVEFLVSFYNNEISEKSEIFDDQFSVERPDGSNFTLKIRSTKLEDSAMYFCASSPGGSSGYTFGSGTRLTVV.

V and J are TRBV21-1 and TRBJ1-6. TRBV21-1 is a recognized pseudogene. The CDR3 is made up of 14 amino acids. CDR3 coding DNA: TGTGCCAGCAGCCAAGGACGGAGGTATTCACCCCTCCACTTT. It yields the protein CASSQGRRYSPLHF.

The chain has TRBV5-4 and TRBJ2-3; tentative D call: TRBD1 (6 bases). Trimming took off 4 bases at V and 2 bases at J, with 14 bases between the two ends. CDR1 SGHNT and CDR2 YYREEE come from the germline V gene (reference sequence). The CDR3 spans 15 residues. The CDR3 nucleotides read TGTGCCAGCAGCCGGACGGGACAAGACACAGATACGCAGTATTTT. Protein sequence: CASSRTGQDTDTQYF.

J is TRBJ2-2 and V is TRBV14; possible D gene TRBD1, 5 bases. V lost 4 bases to trimming and J lost 1 base, with 13 bases between them. Germline loops: CDR1 SGHDN, CDR2 FVKESK. The CDR3 contains 16 residues. CDR3 nucleotides: TGTGCCAGCAGCCGGACAACGACGGTGAACACCGGGGAGCTGTTTTTT. Protein sequence: CASSRTTTVNTGELFF. The full variable domain, with the rest looked up from reference TRBV14 and TRBJ2-2, is EAGVTQFPSHSVIEKGQTVTLRCDPISGHDNLYWYRRVMGKEIKFLLHFVKESKQDESGMPNNRFLAERTGGTYSTLKVQPAELEDSGVYFCASSRTTTVNTGELFFGEGSRLTVL.

This clone was seen a few times. The chain links TRBV14 to TRBJ2-1; TRBD2 aligns across 8 bases. CDR1 is SGHDN, CDR2 FVKESK, per germline. The CDR3 covers 14 residues. The ends lost 4 bases at V and 9 bases at J; junction bases unmatched: 8. Here the CDR3 reads CASSRQTSAGEQFF. CDR3 bases: TGTGCCAGCAGCCGACAGACTAGCGCTGGTGAGCAGTTCTTC. The full variable domain, its missing parts supplied by reference TRBV14 and TRBJ2-1, is EAGVTQFPSHSVIEKGQTVTLRCDPISGHDNLYWYRRVMGKEIKFLLHFVKESKQDESGMPNNRFLAERTGGTYSTLKVQPAELEDSGVYFCASSRQTSAGEQFFGPGTRLTVL.

This clone was picked up one time. This chain uses TRBV6-1 with TRBJ1-1, with D perhaps TRBD1 (6 bases). This CDR3 is 13 amino acids long. The V end lost 11 bases, the J end lost 2 bases, and 15 bases lay between the germline ends. Germline assignment: CDR1 MNHNS and CDR2 SASEGT. The CDR3 DNA reads as TGTGCCGGGACACCGGACCCTAACACTGAAGCTTTCTTT. This sequence encodes CAGTPDPNTEAFF.

The genes are TRBV7-7 and TRBJ2-3, with 9 bases identical to TRBD2. With V trimmed by 6 bases and J by 4 bases, 8 bases remained unmatched. CDR1 SSHAT and CDR2 FNYEAQ come from the germline V gene (reference sequence). The CDR3 loop spans 15 amino acids. Here the CDR3 reads CASSQGLAGSDTQYF. Written as DNA, the CDR3 is TGTGCCAGCAGTCAAGGGCTAGCGGGGTCAGATACGCAGTATTTT.

V usage is TRBV28 and J usage is TRBJ1-2; TRBD1 aligns across 9 bases. V lost 2 bases and J lost 3; bases outside the gene matches: 13. Looked up from germline, CDR1 is MDHEN and CDR2 is SYDVKM. The CDR3 covers 18 residues. DNA for the CDR3: TGTGCCAGCAGTTTACGGTTCGGGGGGGACAGGGCCCACTATGGCTACACCTTC. Its translation: CASSLRFGGDRAHYGYTF.

This clone was detected only a few times. V gene TRBV5-8 combines with J gene TRBJ2-7; 7 bases agree with TRBD1. With 3 bases clipped from V and 2 bases from J, the junction kept 14 bases outside the gene matches. The CDR3 spans 17 residues. Per the germline V gene, CDR1 is SGHTS and CDR2 is YDEGEE. CDR3: CASSSWVGTTGTYEQYF. The CDR3 coding sequence is TGTGCCAGCAGCTCGTGGGTGGGGACGACAGGGACCTACGAGCAGTACTTC.

V and J are TRBV28 and TRBJ2-1; the match to TRBD1 covers 9 bases. Germline CDR1 is MDHEN and CDR2 is SYDVKM. J lost 8 bases, V lost 3 bases, and 8 bases had no gene match. This CDR3 contains 15 residues. The CDR3 DNA reads as TGTGCCAGCAGTTTGGGGGACAGGGCGCTCGATGAGCAGTTCTTC. Amino acids: CASSLGDRALDEQFF.

This clone was detected a few times. This rearrangement joins TRBV5-5 to TRBJ1-5; no clear D gene. CDR3 length: 14 amino acids. The ends were cut back, 1 base at V and 5 bases at J, with 10 bases in the middle. Looked up from germline, CDR1 is SGHKS and CDR2 is YYEKEE (reference sequence). CDR3: CASSLFLRDQPQHF. CDR3 sequence (DNA): TGTGCCAGCAGCTTGTTTCTGAGAGATCAGCCCCAGCATTTT.

This chain links TRBV27 with TRBJ2-1, with TRBD2 identical over 7 bases. The CDR3 totals 20 residues. After removal of 7 bases from V and 2 bases from J, the junction contained 23 bases not matched to a gene. Looked up from germline, CDR1 is MNHEY and CDR2 is SMNVEV (reference sequence). The DNA for the CDR3 is TGTGCCAGCACTCGCCTTTCTGGTGTCTTTGCGGGAGTAGCCTACAATGAGCAGTTCTTC. The encoded protein is CASTRLSGVFAGVAYNEQFF.

The chain has TRBV6-6 and TRBJ2-3, with 8 bases lining up with TRBD2. The trim removed 2 bases at V and 1 base at J, leaving 2 bases unmatched. CDR1 is MNHNY, CDR2 SVGAGI, per germline (reference sequence). There are 15 residues in the CDR3. CDR3: CASSYRAGGTDTQYF. CDR3 nucleotide sequence: TGTGCCAGCAGTTACAGAGCGGGGGGCACAGATACGCAGTATTTT.

The chain combines TRBV5-1 with TRBJ1-3; 8 bases map to TRBD1. Germline V CDR1 and CDR2: SGHRS, YFSETQ. The CDR3 sequence is 15 residues long. The V and J ends lost 4 bases and 2 bases, in that order; junction bases with no gene match: 5. The CDR3 protein is CASSRDRGAGNTIYF. The CDR3 nucleotides are TGCGCCAGCAGCCGCGACAGGGGAGCTGGAAACACCATATATTTT.

This chain uses TRBV27 with TRBJ2-5; D is perhaps TRBD1 (6 bases). The length of the CDR3 is 15 residues. V was pared by 6 bases and J by 5 bases, with 19 bases between. Germline V CDR1 and CDR2: MNHEY, SMNVEV (reference sequence). CDR3 nucleotide sequence: TGTGCCAGCAGGAGAGGACAGTCCCCATTTGAGACCCAGTACTTC. This codes for CASRRGQSPFETQYF.